This TCR beta chain originates from a study of Ad26.COV2.S vaccination and SARS-CoV-2 variants. Treatment defined: some 20 received Ad26.COV2.S at low or high dose, single or two shots; 5 received placebo; per-sample allocation not given. Following the first vaccine or placebo injection, samples were taken on day 63. Method: immunoSEQ multiplex PCR; TCRdb's copy keeps in-frame clones and lacks some. The sample lists about 480,000 clones, around 85% occurring once. This clonotype originated in a person aged 18 to 59 who received the Ad26.COV2.S COVID-19 vaccine or a placebo. Sequencing was performed on peripheral blood, taken in a trial of Ad26.COV2.S vaccine versus placebo.

The CDR3 nucleotides read TGTGCAAGTCGGGGGACAGGGGTGGATTTGGGCCCCCAGTACTTC. Its protein product is CASRGTGVDLGPQYF. This chain connects TRBV12-2 to TRBJ2-5; TRBD1, the table's D call, lacks a check against the DNA. TRBV12-2 is a pseudogene segment. This CDR3 contains 15 residues.